This T cell receptor beta chain was recorded in a study of blood T cell repertoires in COVID-19 (dated by TCRdb to the early 2020s). About the full investigation: Samples covering the acute and convalescent phases of COVID-19 were provided by collaborators in the United States, Italy and Spain. The prospective study material was composed of cDNA or gDNA derived from T cells, B-cell-depleted T cells, or PBMCs. The dataset comprised deeply sampled blood TCRbeta repertoires from subjects exposed to, actively infected with, or recovered from COVID-19. The repertoires were released in a freely available public database meant as a resource for research on the immune response to SARS-CoV-2. The samples were drawn from two sources: the first 160 participants of the ongoing ImmuneRACE study, and fewer than 1,500 subjects contributed by 6 global collaborators. A de-identified subject ID, COVID-19 status, age in years and sex were almost always included in the sample metadata. HLA class I and class II types, where available, came from metadata supplied by the sample provider rather than from assay-based typing.

CDR1 and CDR2, looked up from the germline V gene (reference sequence), are SEHNR and FQNEAQ. The cysteine opens and the phenylalanine closes a CDR3 of 19 amino acids. The sequence is cut down to CDR3 DNA, 57 bases in frame from base 1. The germline ends are 22 bases apart after V is trimmed by 2 bases and J by 1 base. General study outcomes and caveats: How much clinical and demographic metadata was included differed by source and by participant, and the metadata was provided uncurated.

Collaborating institutions collected whole blood in K2EDTA tubes following their own protocols. For TCRbeta analysis, collaborators shipped samples in one of three forms: frozen whole blood, isolated PBMCs, or DNA extracted from either of those sample types. TCRbeta CDR3 regions were amplified from genomic DNA by means of the immunoSEQ Assay, a bias-controlled multiplex PCR. The authors processed their data as follows. The number of nucleated cells in each sample was estimated from the amplification of reference gene primers within the assay. To quantify the absolute abundance of each unique TCRbeta CDR3 rearrangement, sequence reads were collapsed and filtered. Productive Simpson clonality was computed per sample as the square root of Simpson's diversity index over productive rearrangements. Here the immuneACCESS table is served through TCRdb, limited to in-frame sequences with V and J called. Missing clones are a known gap in these copies; in checked studies unresolved V genes cover under half, and the rest lacks a known reason. V, J and clone size reflect that table, while D and trimming were determined from the DNA. Recorded for this sample are some 220,000 clones; about four fifths of them occurred a single time. The ten largest make up 2.3% of the sample.

Comment on this clone: Its antigen is unknown. No clone much larger than this one lies a single base away; base qualities are absent.

This clonotype was obtained from a woman aged 60-70 years with acute or convalescent COVID-19. Sample: peripheral blood. The V and J genes are TRBV7-9 and TRBJ2-3; TRBD2 could be the D gene, as 5 bases match. The CDR3 region: CASSLPRARLYEGTDTQYF. The DNA is TGTGCCAGCAGCTTACCGAGGGCCAGACTTTATGAGGGCACAGATACGCAGTATTTT.